Each of the 2 T cell receptor beta chains below was sequenced from the same sample in a study of Graves' ophthalmopathy and Graves' hyperthyroidism. Amplification targeted the TCR beta CDR3 regions, with RNA transcripts as the source material. The first-round RT-PCR employed HTBI primers together with the Qiagen OneStep RT-PCR kit. A multiplex PCR was then performed as the second round. TCRdb itself ran the multiplex PCR reads through MiXCR, one entry per CDR3 protein. The sample lists 580,000 or so distinct CDR3 sequences, 35% to 45% occurring once. Sequenced sample: peripheral blood or thyroid tissue (not recorded which). The receptors shown here come from an adult man with Graves' hyperthyroidism.

This clonotype was seen ten or more times. CDR3 coding DNA: TGTGCGAGACGGGCCGGGACCCACACCTACGAGCAGTACTTC. As protein: CARRAGTHTYEQYF. The chain is built from TRBV7-3 and TRBJ2-7; D possibly uses TRBD1 or TRBD2 (5 bases each). Germline CDR1 reads SGHTA; CDR2 reads FQGTGA. The CDR3 runs 14 residues.

This clonotype was found many times. The V and J genes are TRBV29-1 and TRBJ1-1, with D perhaps matching TRBD1 (6 bases). The length of the CDR3 is 12 residues. Germline V gives CDR1 SQVTM, CDR2 ANQGSEA. The germline V and J ends were trimmed by 7 bases and 1 base, with 10 bases remaining between them. Here the CDR3 DNA reads TGCAGCGCCAAGACAGGGAACACTGAAGCTTTCTTT. It specifies CSAKTGNTEAFF.